Presented here are 23 T cell receptor beta chains from one specimen sequenced in a study of cytomegalovirus exposure and HLA in healthy donors. The PCR employed 60 Vbeta primers together with 13 Jbeta primers. Some clones are missing from TCRdb's copy, which holds only in-frame ones; the method was immunoSEQ multiplex PCR. Among approximately 130,000 clones listed, approximately 80% were seen once. The specimen sequenced was PBMCs. All receptors come from a girl aged 2 to 10 in good health and CMV-seronegative.

V usage is TRBV25-1 and J usage is TRBJ1-2; 7 bases line up with TRBD1. V shed 4 bases and J 4 bases; nucleotides not matched to a gene: 6. CDR3 size: 14 residues. The V gene's germline CDR1 is MGHDK and CDR2 SYGVNS. The CDR3, as DNA: TGTGCCAGCAGTGTGGGGACAGTGACCTATGGCTACACCTTC. This codes for CASSVGTVTYGYTF.

This chain joins TRBV6-1 and TRBJ2-7; 7 nucleotides line up with TRBD2. Unmatched junction bases numbered 5, after V lost 4 bases and J lost 2 bases. CDR3 length equals 14 residues. Germline V lookup: CDR1 MNHNS, CDR2 SASEGT. CDR3 coding DNA: TGTGCCAGCAGTGGGGGGGGTCTTACCTACGAGCAGTACTTC. As protein: CASSGGGLTYEQYF.

This chain's CDR3 is CASSYQDRGTEAFF. The CDR3 region has the DNA TGCGCCAGCAGCTATCAGGACAGGGGCACTGAAGCTTTCTTT. The V call is TRBV5-1, the J call TRBJ1-1; TRBD1 matches 9 bases. The CDR3 sequence is 14 residues long. Germline V gene lookup returns CDR1 SGHRS and CDR2 YFSETQ. With V trimmed by 3 bases and J by 4 bases, 4 bases remained unmatched.

This sequence joins TRBV6-4 and TRBJ2-1; 10 positions match TRBD2. J was trimmed by 7 bases and V by 3 bases; bases with no gene match: 9. This CDR3 is 16 amino acids long. Germline lookup yields CDR1 MRHNA and CDR2 SNTAGT. The CDR3 loop is CASSEYGGSGGNEQFF. CDR3 sequence (DNA): TGTGCCAGCAGTGAATATGGAGGTAGCGGGGGGAATGAGCAGTTCTTC.

This rearrangement joins TRBV4-1 to TRBJ2-1; a weak D match, TRBD2 (6 bases). The CDR3 loop spans 14 amino acids. Trimming took off 3 bases at V and 4 bases at J, with 10 bases between the two ends. Germline lookup yields CDR1 MGHRA and CDR2 YSYEKL. CDR3 sequence: CASSQGGQYNEQFF. The CDR3 nucleotides read TGCGCCAGCAGCCAGGGAGGTCAATACAATGAGCAGTTCTTC.

This sequence joins TRBV6-1 and TRBJ1-5; D possibly corresponds to TRBD1 (6 bases). CDR1 and CDR2 (germline): MNHNS, SASEGT. Between the trimmed V and J ends, which lost 4 bases and 0 bases, there was a span of 16 bases. The length of the CDR3 is 17 residues. Here the CDR3 DNA reads TGTGCCAGCAGTGTCCGACAGGACATTTATAGCAATCAGCCCCAGCATTTT. Translated: CASSVRQDIYSNQPQHF.

The V gene is TRBV30, the J gene TRBJ2-7; 7 bases map to TRBD1. The CDR3 covers 13 residues. J was trimmed by 5 bases and V by 6 bases; bases with no gene match: 10. The germline CDR1 and CDR2 sequences are GTSNPN and SVGIG (reference sequence). The CDR3 protein is CACLGPTGNEQYF. In DNA, the CDR3 is TGTGCCTGCCTCGGGCCGACAGGGAACGAGCAGTACTTC.

This chain uses TRBV27 with TRBJ1-3; 11 nucleotides line up with TRBD1. CDR1 MNHEY and CDR2 SMNVEV come from the germline V gene (reference sequence). This CDR3 has 17 amino acids. The V gene end was trimmed by 5 bases and the J gene end by 2 bases; junction bases not matched to a gene: 8. The CDR3 loop is CASSPRTGGEAGNTIYF. The CDR3 bases are TGTGCCAGCAGTCCCCGGACAGGGGGCGAGGCTGGAAACACCATATATTTT.

This clone was counted between two and nine times. V gene TRBV5-1 combines with J gene TRBJ1-1; D gene unclear. V was shortened by 4 bases and J by 0 bases, with 13 bases between the two germline ends. The CDR3 is made up of 15 amino acids. Germline CDR1 SGHRS, CDR2 YFSETQ. Here the CDR3 DNA reads TGCGCCAGCAGCGTTGCTGCAGATATGAACACTGAAGCTTTCTTT. As protein: CASSVAADMNTEAFF.

The chain joins TRBV7-3 to TRBJ2-7; maybe TRBD1 (5 bases). Looked up from germline, CDR1 is SGHTA and CDR2 is FQGTGA. V was pared by 2 bases and J by 5 bases, with 16 bases between. The CDR3 totals 15 residues. CDR3 DNA sequence: TGTGCCAGCAGCTTAGGGGCAGGGTGGCAGAACGAGCAGTACTTC. Residues: CASSLGAGWQNEQYF.

This clone turned up a few times. The gene calls are TRBV6-6 and TRBJ2-7; 7 positions agree with TRBD1. V shed 8 bases and J 2 bases; nucleotides not matched to a gene: 3. The length of the CDR3 is 12 residues. CDR1 MNHNY and CDR2 SVGAGI come from the germline V gene (reference sequence). As DNA, the CDR3 is TGTGCCAGCGCCGGGACAGCCTACGAGCAGTACTTC. This codes for CASAGTAYEQYF.

The chain employs TRBV5-5 and TRBJ2-7, with D perhaps TRBD2 (5 bases). From germline, CDR1 is SGHKS and CDR2 YYEKEE (reference sequence). The CDR3 loop spans 13 amino acids. V lost 4 bases, J lost 2 bases, and 10 bases lay in between. The CDR3 DNA reads TGTGCCAGCAGCAAAGCCGGGACCTACGAGCAGTACTTC. Its translation: CASSKAGTYEQYF.

The V gene is TRBV27, the J gene TRBJ2-7; 13 bases align to TRBD2. CDR3 length: 15 residues. V lost 2 bases to trimming and J lost 7 bases; unmatched junction nucleotides: 5. The germline V gene encodes CDR1 MNHEY and CDR2 SMNVEV (reference sequence). CDR3: CASSLGLAGALEQYF. The DNA for the CDR3 is TGTGCCAGCAGTTTAGGACTAGCGGGAGCGTTAGAGCAGTACTTC.

The chain carries TRBV4-2 and TRBJ1-3; D remains unclear. The length of the CDR3 is 13 residues. Germline V CDR1 and CDR2: LGHNA, YNFKEQ. The germline V and J ends were trimmed by 1 base and 4 bases, with 5 bases remaining between them. The CDR3, as DNA: TGTGCCAGCAGCCAAGGAGGCGGAAACACCATATATTTT. Protein: CASSQGGGNTIYF.

The chain links TRBV11-1 to TRBJ1-1; tentatively, D is TRBD1 (6 bases). This CDR3 spans 14 amino acids. In germline, CDR1 is SGHAT, CDR2 FQDESV (reference sequence). The germline V and J ends were trimmed by 5 bases and 1 base, with 11 bases remaining between them. The DNA for the CDR3 is TGTGCCAGCAGCCGTAACAGGGAGAACACTGAAGCTTTCTTT. The encoded protein is CASSRNRENTEAFF. The variable domain in full, completed from reference TRBV11-1 and TRBJ1-1, reads EAEVAQSPRYKITEKSQAVAFWCDPISGHATLYWYRQILGQGPELLVQFQDESVVDDSQLPKDRFSAERLKGVDSTLKIQPAELGDSAMYLCASSRNRENTEAFFGQGTRLTVV.

The chain is built from TRBV4-1 and TRBJ2-7, with 8 bases identical to TRBD2. The germline V gene encodes CDR1 MGHRA and CDR2 YSYEKL. The CDR3 covers 14 residues. V shed 4 bases and J 2 bases; nucleotides not matched to a gene: 4. The CDR3 spells CASSPAGATYEQYF. DNA for the CDR3: TGCGCCAGCAGCCCAGCGGGAGCCACCTACGAGCAGTACTTC.

The gene calls are TRBV5-1 and TRBJ1-1, with a weak D call TRBD1 (5 bases). Between the trimmed V and J ends, which lost 0 bases and 3 bases, there was a span of 9 bases. Germline CDR1 and CDR2: SGHRS and YFSETQ. The CDR3 is 14 residues long. The CDR3 region is CASSLAGGYTEAFF. CDR3 nucleotides: TGCGCCAGCAGCTTGGCGGGGGGGTACACTGAAGCTTTCTTT.

The chain uses TRBV5-8 and TRBJ1-4; 9 nucleotides match TRBD1. Germline values: CDR1 SGHTS, CDR2 YDEGEE. The trim removed 4 bases at V and 4 bases at J, leaving 8 bases unmatched. The CDR3 spans 16 residues. CDR3 sequence: CASSKAGTGYNEKLFF. CDR3 DNA sequence: TGTGCCAGCAGCAAAGCCGGGACAGGGTATAATGAAAAACTGTTTTTT.

The chain recombines TRBV28 with TRBJ2-5; 9 bases are shared with TRBD1. Matching the DNA end better, TRBJ2-7 makes the J call doubtful. The length of the CDR3 is 16 residues. Germline V gene sequence: CDR1 MDHEN, CDR2 SYDVKM. CDR3 sequence: CASSSTGGGPYYEQYF. CDR3 in DNA: TGTGCCAGCAGTTCTACAGGGGGCGGCCCCTACTACGAGCAGTACTTC.

This chain uses TRBV28 with TRBJ1-1; D is unresolved. Looked up from germline, CDR1 is MDHEN and CDR2 is SYDVKM. Trimming shortened V by 8 bases and J by 1 base, and 20 bases separated the two germline ends. The CDR3 runs 16 residues. The CDR3: CASLPHPWSRNTEAFF. CDR3 sequence (DNA): TGTGCCAGCCTTCCCCATCCTTGGAGTCGGAACACTGAAGCTTTCTTT.

The chain links TRBV4-3 to TRBJ2-6; TRBD2 might be the D (5 bases). V was trimmed by 0 bases and J by 0 bases, leaving 15 bases between them. Germline CDR1 and CDR2: LGHNA and YSLEER. The CDR3 contains 19 residues. The CDR3 protein is CASSQDPSLANSGANVLTF. The CDR3 coding sequence is TGCGCCAGCAGCCAAGATCCAAGTCTAGCTAACTCTGGGGCCAACGTCCTGACTTTC.

This rearrangement joins TRBV5-1 to TRBJ2-6; 10 nucleotides match TRBD1. Trimming removed 1 base from V and 1 base from J; junction bases left unmatched: 11. Germline V gives CDR1 SGHRS, CDR2 YFSETQ. The CDR3 totals 20 residues. CDR3 coding DNA: TGCGCCAGCAGCTTGAGGGCACCGGGACAGGGGCCTTCTGGGGCCAACGTCCTGACTTTC. It codes for CASSLRAPGQGPSGANVLTF.

This sequence joins TRBV6-5 and TRBJ2-7; possible D gene TRBD2, 5 bases. V was trimmed by 4 bases and J by 2 bases, leaving 15 bases between them. CDR1 MNHEY and CDR2 SVGAGI come from the germline V gene. This CDR3 comprises 15 residues. The CDR3 loop is CASSLASGRTYEQYF. CDR3 DNA sequence: TGTGCCAGCAGTTTAGCCAGCGGCCGTACCTACGAGCAGTACTTC.